This section outlines one T cell receptor (beta chain) sequence together with its context. This clonotype was recorded a few times. Its antigen remains undetermined. No base quality values were provided; no much bigger clone lies one nucleotide off. The sample belongs to a study of T-cell memory formation after mild COVID-19 (dated by TCRdb to the early 2020s). In the study overall: TCR sequence clusters from the two donors were largely donor specific. Longitudinal TCRalpha and TCRbeta repertoire sequencing tracked T-cell clones expanding and contracting after mild COVID-19 in two donors. Two young, previously healthy adult volunteers, one female and one male, were included in the cohort.

V loses 5 bases, J loses 0 bases, and the germline ends lie 13 bases apart. CDR1 and CDR2, looked up from the germline V gene (reference sequence), are SGHAT and FQDESV. Its CDR3 holds 15 amino acids, cysteine through phenylalanine. This entry keeps only the CDR3 DNA: 45 bases, framed from base 1. Overall study results and their limits: Some responding clones were detected in pre-infection memory, which suggested that pre-existing cross-reactive memory T cells had joined the SARS-CoV-2 response. Contracting CD4+ clones were found mainly in CM and EM memory subsets, while CD8+ clones were enriched in EMRA. The second-wave clones that peaked on day 37 were not confirmed to be SARS-CoV-2 specific. Clones that contracted from day 15 to 85 showed balanced CD4/CD8 phenotypes, whereas a second wave of clones that expanded from day 15 to 37 leaned towards CD4+. Only two mild cases were covered by the study, and larger cohorts that include severe cases with pre-infection samples were considered necessary.

Data came from an Illumina NovaSeq 6000. TCRalpha and TCRbeta cDNA libraries were built by 5'RACE with constant-segment primers, adding sample barcodes and unique molecular identifiers. RNA was extracted from every sample with Trizol reagent. Library amplification was performed in two PCR steps, and a second sample barcode and Illumina TruSeq adapters were introduced in the second step. The libraries were sequenced on an Illumina NovaSeq using 2 x 150 bp paired-end reads. As for how the authors treated the data: The reads were demultiplexed and collapsed into UMI-guided consensus sequences using migec v1.2.7. With mixcr v2.1.11, UMI consensuses were aligned to TRA and TRB V and J templates and assembled into clonotypes. A clonotype was counted as expanded or contracted only if both edgeR and NoisET called the change significant, with noise models trained on biological replicates. For edgeR calls, the thresholds were a false discovery rate-adjusted p below 0.01 and a log2 fold-change of 1. As an exploratory analysis of dynamics, max-normalized trajectories of the 1000 most abundant clonotypes were examined with PCA combined with hierarchical clustering. Separately sequenced CD4+ and CD8+ repertoires were used to assign the CD4 or CD8 phenotype of responding clones. TCRdb reanalyzed the raw reads on its own, using fastp at Q25 for trimming and MiXCR for clone calling, and kept in-frame beta chains. One record per CDR3 amino acid sequence lists the most common genes and DNA. The V and J calls, along with clone size, are taken from TCRdb and not from the paper's own processing. The table for this sample lists under 400,000 distinct CDR3 sequences; 25% to 30% of them were counted only once. The ten largest clones represent roughly 14% of the sample.

Ficoll-Paque density gradient centrifugation was the method used to isolate PBMCs. The TCR comes from an adult woman who had mild COVID-19 (a few samples of this study predate the infection). The sample titles of this study are shuffled in the database, so cell type and time point are left out; the donor was told from shared clones. The material sequenced was PBMCs or a T cell subset sorted from them (not recorded which). The chain is encoded by TRBV11-1 joined to TRBJ1-1; no D segment can be confidently identified. The CDR3 protein sequence reads: CASSDTRVVNTEAFF. At the DNA level, the sequence is TGTGCCAGCAGCGATACTCGGGTCGTGAACACTGAAGCTTTCTTT.